This T cell receptor beta chain was identified in a study of T cell responses to AZD1222 COVID-19 vaccine (dated by TCRdb to the early 2020s). Concerning the study at large: AZD1222 recipients whose second dose came at about 4 weeks and those whose second dose came at about 12 weeks were combined into one group, since spike-specific TCR depth and breadth did not differ between the two schedules. A total of just over 230 trial participants underwent TCR sequencing, of whom nearly 210 received two doses of AZD1222 and about 25 received two doses of the MenACWY control vaccine. Trial participants were enrolled by age into subgroups of 18-55, 56-69 and 70-plus years, and roughly 150, 30 and 60 TCR-sequenced participants, respectively, were included in these subgroups. Beyond this particular receptor, the publication reports: Conclusions about previously exposed vaccinees are limited, since just a handful of AZD1222 recipients were seropositive for SARS-CoV-2 at baseline. Participants were mostly white British and included more females than males, and it was suggested by the authors that clonal diversity may have been underestimated. Because no day 14 peak-response samples were available, repertoires were characterized only after the peak T cell response. In the small 56-69-year group, the increase in depth fell short of significance, most likely because of low power. Vaccine-associated CD4 TCRs spanned the whole spike protein, with dominant responses in regions 160-218 and 743-854. After two AZD1222 doses, both the breadth and the depth of spike-specific TCRs were significantly higher than at day 0 and than in MenACWY recipients. Epitopes outside the regions mutated in the B.1.351 and B.1.1.7 variants were reportedly recognized by nearly half of the unique spike-specific TCRs.

The CDR3 regions of human TCRbeta chains were analyzed by immunosequencing. In the source study's methods: Repertoire TCRs were checked for matches against a reference library of SARS-CoV-2-specific TCRs that had been generated using the MIRA antigen-specificity platform. Breadth was defined as the fraction of unique TCRs that were SARS-CoV-2-associated. Depth was defined as the fraction of total T cells that were SARS-CoV-2-associated. Using the MIRA data, every spike-specific TCR was mapped to the spike region that the TCR reacted to and assigned to either a CD4 or a CD8 class. Log10-transformed breadth and depth values were compared by one-way ANOVA with Sidak's multiple comparisons tests. Sourced from immuneACCESS, this table was stored by TCRdb with only in-frame sequences that have V and J called. A share of the clones is absent; for the studies checked, an unresolved V gene accounts for under half, and the remainder has no known explanation. From that table come the V and J calls and clone size; the DNA was used to work out D and trimming. This sample is represented by around 200,000 clones; about 91% of them were singletons. The top ten clones comprise approximately 0.49% of the sample.

The time point tag for this specimen amounts to: baseline before first vaccination. Samples from vaccinated people were obtained from the UK trials COV001 and COV002, which included a single-blind randomized controlled phase 2/3 trial of AZD1222 (ChAdOx1 nCoV-19) in healthy adults. For TCRbeta chain sequencing, PBMC samples were collected from trial participants at day 0 and at day 28 after the second dose. According to the germline V gene (reference sequence), CDR1 reads LNHDA and CDR2 reads SQIVND. The CDR3 covers 10 residues, taking in both the cysteine and the phenylalanine. Only the CDR3 region is kept as DNA, spanning 30 bases read in frame from base 1. The V and J ends are trimmed by 10 bases and 15 bases, leaving 13 bases between them. Of note for this clone: Its binding antigen is unknown. There are no base qualities to consult, and no much larger clone falls within one base.

The specimen was peripheral blood, collected on day 0 of AZD1222 vaccination. In this chain, TRBV19 is recombined with TRBJ1-6; perhaps TRBD1 is the D gene, with 5 bases matching. The clonotype comes from an adult in good health. The DNA sequence is given as TGTGCCAATTTGGGACGGCGCCTCCACTTT. Its protein product is CANLGRRLHF. The full variable domain, completed from the reference TRBV19 and TRBJ1-6 proteins outside the CDR3, reads DGGITQSPKYLFRKEGQNVTLSCEQNLNHDAMYWYRQDPGQGLRLIYYSQIVNDFQKGDIAEGYSVSREKKESFPLTVTSAQKNPTAFYLCANLGRRLHFGNGTRLTVT.